These 30 T cell receptor beta chains came from one sample sequenced in a study of preoperative IRX-2 immunotherapy in early breast cancer. The treatment is: preoperative locoregional IRX-2 cytokine immunotherapy. Assay: immunoSEQ multiplex PCR; the TCRdb copy retains only in-frame clones and omits some. The sample includes around 57,000 clones, around 94% seen only once; the top ten take under 2%. The material was obtained from a patient treated with IRX-2 immunotherapy. These receptors were taken from a human donor with breast cancer.

This clone was observed a handful of times. The genes are TRBV28 and TRBJ1-2, with D hard to call. Germline V lookup: CDR1 MDHEN, CDR2 SYDVKM. This CDR3 comprises 14 residues. V shed 4 bases and J shed 3 bases, with 12 bases lying between them. CDR3 bases: TGTGCCAGCAGTTCGCAGAATCTTTACTATGGCTACACCTTC. Residues: CASSSQNLYYGYTF.

The V and J genes are TRBV19 and TRBJ1-4; D is possibly TRBD1 (5 bases). The germline V gene encodes CDR1 LNHDA and CDR2 SQIVND (reference sequence). V lost 4 bases and J lost 12, with 24 bases in between. This CDR3 is built from 16 residues. CDR3 loop: CASSNGLGVSTVELFF. CDR3 DNA: TGTGCCAGTAGTAACGGACTGGGGGTATCCACGGTGGAACTGTTTTTT.

The gene calls are TRBV6-6 and TRBJ1-2; perhaps TRBD1 as D (6 bases). The CDR3 is 16 amino acids. V was trimmed by 5 bases and J by 2 bases, leaving 18 bases between them. Germline V lookup: CDR1 MNHNY, CDR2 SVGAGI (reference sequence). The CDR3 is CASSPWADSGNYGYTF. CDR3 in DNA: TGTGCCAGCAGTCCTTGGGCGGACAGCGGGAACTATGGCTACACCTTC.

V is TRBV4-3 and J is TRBJ2-7; D could derive from TRBD1 or TRBD2 (5 bases each). Germline assignment: CDR1 LGHNA and CDR2 YSLEER. The CDR3 sequence is 15 residues long. V was cut by 0 bases and J by 2 bases, with 11 bases left in between. CDR3 residues: CASSQEGDGAYEQYF. For the CDR3, the DNA is TGCGCCAGCAGCCAAGAAGGGGACGGGGCCTACGAGCAGTACTTC.

The chain carries TRBV10-3 and TRBJ1-1, with D unclear. V shed 4 bases and J shed 3 bases, with 12 bases lying between them. The CDR3 is made up of 14 amino acids. CDR1 ENHRY and CDR2 SYGVKD come from the germline V gene. In nucleotides, the CDR3 is TGTGCCATCAGTGTAGGAGGGCCGGACACTGAAGCTTTCTTT. This sequence encodes CAISVGGPDTEAFF.

The V call is TRBV19, the J call TRBJ1-5; D gene uncertain. V gave up 10 bases and J gave up 4 bases, with 14 bases separating them. The germline V gene encodes CDR1 LNHDA and CDR2 SQIVND (reference sequence). The CDR3 sequence is 13 residues long. The CDR3 DNA reads TGTGCCATCCAGAAGGGAAGGAATCAGCCCCAGCATTTT. Its protein is CAIQKGRNQPQHF.

The chain combines TRBV2 with TRBJ1-5; D remains unclear. This CDR3 region has 12 residues. Germline assignment: CDR1 SNHLY and CDR2 FYNNEI. V was pared by 2 bases and J by 6 bases, with 5 bases between. CDR3 in amino acids: CASSESAQPQHF. CDR3 bases: TGTGCCAGCAGTGAAAGTGCTCAGCCCCAGCATTTT.

V gene TRBV5-4 combines with J gene TRBJ2-5; 9 nucleotides line up with TRBD2. CDR1 is SGHNT, CDR2 YYREEE, per germline (reference sequence). This CDR3 has 16 amino acids. J was trimmed by 2 bases and V by 0 bases; bases with no gene match: 5. The CDR3 is CASSLAGSGGQETQYF. DNA of the CDR3: TGTGCCAGCAGCTTGGCGGGTAGCGGGGGTCAAGAGACCCAGTACTTC.

The rearrangement uses TRBV6-5 and TRBJ2-5; possible D gene TRBD2, 6 bases. The J call may be wrong; the DNA end is better matched by TRBJ2-7. Per the germline V gene, CDR1 is MNHEY and CDR2 is SVGAGI. CDR3 length equals 15 residues. The CDR3 loop is CASSYQDRGYYEQYF. CDR3 nucleotide sequence: TGTGCCAGCAGTTATCAGGATCGGGGGTACTACGAGCAGTACTTC.

V gene TRBV5-1 combines with J gene TRBJ2-5; D possibly corresponds to TRBD2 (5 bases). Matching the DNA end better, TRBJ2-7 makes the J call doubtful. The CDR3 consists of 14 residues. CDR1 and CDR2 from the germline V gene are SGHRS and YFSETQ. In DNA form, the CDR3 reads TGCGCCAGCAGCTTGCTCGGGGATCGGGACGAGCAGTACTTC. Translated: CASSLLGDRDEQYF.

The V gene is TRBV5-1, the J gene TRBJ1-5; perhaps TRBD1 as D (6 bases). V was pared by 7 bases and J by 7 bases, with 27 bases between. The length of the CDR3 is 17 residues. Germline V lookup: CDR1 SGHRS, CDR2 YFSETQ. CDR3 sequence: CASDHPLGGRGRQPQHF. The DNA of the CDR3 is TGCGCCAGCGACCACCCCCTCGGTGGCCGGGGGCGGCAGCCCCAGCATTTT.

The chain uses TRBV6-5 and TRBJ2-7; D is uncertain. Trimming took 9 bases from V and 1 from J, leaving 13 bases between them. The CDR3 is made up of 13 amino acids. CDR1 is MNHEY and CDR2 is SVGAGI in the germline V gene. The CDR3 nucleotides read TGTGCCAGTCGAAGTTTGGTTTCCTACGAGCAGTACTTC. Its translation is CASRSLVSYEQYF.

The gene calls are TRBV12-2 and TRBJ1-1. TRBV12-2 is a documented pseudogene. The CDR3 consists of 13 residues. CDR3 in DNA: TGTGCAAGTCGCTTAGTGAAGGACACTGAAGCTTTCTTT. It yields the protein CASRLVKDTEAFF.

This clone was detected only a few times. The chain has TRBV4-2 and TRBJ1-3, with D perhaps TRBD1 (6 bases). Per the germline V gene, CDR1 is LGHNA and CDR2 is YNFKEQ. The CDR3 is made up of 16 amino acids. V was trimmed by 1 base and J by 3 bases, leaving 13 bases between them. The CDR3 nucleotides are TGTGCCAGCAGCCAAGCCCCGACAGGCCATGGAAACACCATATATTTT. As protein: CASSQAPTGHGNTIYF.

J is TRBJ1-5 and V is TRBV11-3; 9 bases match TRBD1. The J segment lost 4 bases and the V segment lost 5 bases, leaving 6 bases of the junction unmatched. This CDR3 has 15 amino acids. Looked up from germline, CDR1 is SGHNT and CDR2 is YENEEA. The CDR3 loop is CASSTRDRENQPQHF. DNA for the CDR3: TGTGCCAGCAGCACCCGGGACAGGGAGAATCAGCCCCAGCATTTT.

This chain links TRBV11-2 with TRBJ2-3; no definite D call. The CDR3 sequence is 15 residues long. Germline V CDR1 and CDR2: SGHAT, FQNNGV. Deletions cut 7 bases from V and 5 bases from J, with 19 bases between. CDR3 amino acids: CASTGVGFHGDTQYF. The CDR3 coding sequence is TGTGCCAGCACAGGTGTCGGGTTTCATGGAGATACGCAGTATTTT. The full variable domain, in which reference TRBV11-2 and TRBJ2-3 provide the parts outside the CDR3, is EAGVAQSPRYKIIEKRQSVAFWCNPISGHATLYWYQQILGQGPKLLIQFQNNGVVDDSQLPKDRFSAERLKGVDSTLKIQPAKLEDSAVYLCASTGVGFHGDTQYFGPGTRLTVL.

The chain uses TRBV29-1 and TRBJ2-7; TRBD2 matches 7 bases. Trimming removed 5 bases from V and 3 bases from J; junction bases left unmatched: 13. Germline assignment: CDR1 SQVTM and CDR2 ANQGSEA. CDR3 length: 15 amino acids. CDR3 nucleotide sequence: TGCAGCGTTTCGTCCCGGTCTAGCGGATTCTACGAGCAGTACTTC. Its protein product is CSVSSRSSGFYEQYF.

The gene calls are TRBV5-4 and TRBJ2-3, with a weak D call TRBD2 (6 bases). The CDR3 loop spans 13 amino acids. V was shortened by 6 bases and J by 2 bases, with 10 bases between the two germline ends. Germline V gene data show CDR1 as SGHNT and CDR2 as YYREEE (reference sequence). The CDR3 loop reads CASNRGTTDTQYF. The DNA for the CDR3 is TGTGCCAGCAACCGGGGGACCACAGATACGCAGTATTTT.

This clone came up once. The J gene is TRBJ2-5, the V gene TRBV7-9; TRBD2 matches at 9 bases. From germline, CDR1 is SEHNR and CDR2 FQNEAQ (reference sequence). Trimming cost V 1 base and J 5 bases; bases outside gene matches: 8. The CDR3 covers 16 residues. The CDR3 loop is CASSLGGGLAGETQYF. DNA for the CDR3: TGTGCCAGCAGCTTAGGTGGGGGACTAGCAGGCGAGACCCAGTACTTC.

V and J are TRBV15 and TRBJ1-2; D call uncertain. Trimming removed 1 base from V and 4 bases from J, with 13 bases in between. This CDR3 contains 15 residues. The germline V gene has CDR1 LNHNV and CDR2 YYDKDF (reference sequence). The CDR3 DNA reads as TGTGCCACCAGCAGAGGCAGGCCCCGGTCCTATGGCTACACCTTC. Translating gives CATSRGRPRSYGYTF. The full variable domain, its missing parts supplied by reference TRBV15 and TRBJ1-2, is DAMVIQNPRYQVTQFGKPVTLSCSQTLNHNVMYWYQQKSSQAPKLLFHYYDKDFNNEADTPDNFQSRRPNTSFCFLDIRSPGLGDTAMYLCATSRGRPRSYGYTFGSGTRLTVV.

V usage is TRBV6-5 and J usage is TRBJ2-7; no firm D call. The CDR3 has 13 amino acids. Germline CDR1 is MNHEY and CDR2 is SVGAGI. V lost 0 bases and J lost 4, with 7 bases in between. DNA of the CDR3: TGTGCCAGCAGTTACTCTGCTTTTTACGAGCAGTACTTC. Encoded protein: CASSYSAFYEQYF.

The chain employs TRBV15 and TRBJ2-1; D gene unclear. Germline V lookup: CDR1 LNHNV, CDR2 YYDKDF (reference sequence). Trimming left V 4 bases short and J 0 bases short, with 10 bases between. The CDR3 runs to 15 residues. CDR3 coding DNA: TGTGCCACCAGCATCTTCTCGGACTCCTACAATGAGCAGTTCTTC. Protein: CATSIFSDSYNEQFF.

The chain uses TRBV19 and TRBJ1-6; the D gene is possibly TRBD1 (5 bases). Germline V gene sequence: CDR1 LNHDA, CDR2 SQIVND (reference sequence). The CDR3 extends over 13 amino acids. V dropped 6 bases and J dropped 8 bases, with 11 bases sitting between them. The CDR3 region is CASSGGVDSPLHF. As DNA, the CDR3 is TGTGCCAGTAGCGGGGGAGTTGATTCACCCCTCCACTTT.

The chain carries TRBV6-1 and TRBJ1-5; 8 bases line up with TRBD1. V lost 3 bases, J lost 4 bases, and 2 bases stayed unmatched. Germline assignment: CDR1 MNHNS and CDR2 SASEGT. The CDR3 totals 14 residues. In nucleotides, the CDR3 is TGTGCCAGCAGTGACTACAGGGGGAATCAGCCCCAGCATTTT. The encoded protein is CASSDYRGNQPQHF.

The chain is built from TRBV4-2 and TRBJ2-5; 9 bases fit TRBD2. Trimming removed 1 base from V and 4 bases from J; junction bases left unmatched: 4. CDR1 is LGHNA, CDR2 YNFKEQ, per germline. The CDR3 has 15 residues. CDR3 sequence (DNA): TGTGCCAGCAGCCAAGGGGTAGCGGGAGCAGAGACCCAGTACTTC. Translated: CASSQGVAGAETQYF.

The chain joins TRBV7-9 to TRBJ2-2, with TRBD1 matching 9 bases. In germline, CDR1 is SEHNR, CDR2 FQNEAQ (reference sequence). The CDR3 consists of 15 residues. J lost 7 bases, V lost 5 bases, and 8 bases had no gene match. CDR3 region: CASSAQGAHGGELFF. For the CDR3, the DNA is TGTGCCAGCAGCGCACAGGGGGCGCATGGCGGGGAGCTGTTTTTT.

The gene calls are TRBV4-3 and TRBJ2-7; no clear D. The CDR3 contains 15 residues. Germline lookup yields CDR1 LGHNA and CDR2 YSLEER. V lost 1 base and J lost 0, with 10 bases in between. In DNA form, the CDR3 reads TGCGCCAGCAGCCAAGGAACACGAAGCTCCTACGAGCAGTACTTC. Amino acids: CASSQGTRSSYEQYF.

This sequence joins TRBV15 and TRBJ2-2; D uncertain. The CDR3 extends over 15 amino acids. Germline V gene data show CDR1 as LNHNV and CDR2 as YYDKDF (reference sequence). Deletions cut 3 bases from V and 1 base from J, with 9 bases between. This chain's CDR3 is CATSRDVLNTGELFF. The CDR3 coding sequence is TGTGCCACCAGCAGGGACGTCCTGAACACCGGGGAGCTGTTTTTT.

The chain recombines TRBV19 with TRBJ1-2; TRBD1 matches 8 bases. CDR1 and CDR2 from the germline V gene are LNHDA and SQIVND (reference sequence). This CDR3 has 12 amino acids. V shed 9 bases, J shed 4 bases, and the junction held 4 bases outside the gene matches. CDR3 sequence (DNA): TGTGCCAGCGGGGACAGGAGCTATGGCTACACCTTC. As protein: CASGDRSYGYTF. The full variable domain, in which reference TRBV19 and TRBJ1-2 provide the parts outside the CDR3, is DGGITQSPKYLFRKEGQNVTLSCEQNLNHDAMYWYRQDPGQGLRLIYYSQIVNDFQKGDIAEGYSVSREKKESFPLTVTSAQKNPTAFYLCASGDRSYGYTFGSGTRLTVV.

The chain uses TRBV9 and TRBJ2-7; 9 bases fit TRBD1. The CDR3 is 14 amino acids. After removal of 3 bases from V and 2 bases from J, the junction contained 3 bases not matched to a gene. Germline V gene data show CDR1 as SGDLS and CDR2 as YYNGEE. The CDR3 sequence is CASSEGQGAYEQYF. The CDR3, as DNA: TGTGCCAGCAGCGAGGGACAGGGCGCCTACGAGCAGTACTTC. The full variable domain, in which reference TRBV9 and TRBJ2-7 provide the parts outside the CDR3, is DSGVTQTPKHLITATGQRVTLRCSPRSGDLSVYWYQQSLDQGLQFLIQYYNGEERAKGNILERFSAQQFPDLHSELNLSSLELGDSALYFCASSEGQGAYEQYFGPGTRLTVT.